The 11 T cell receptor beta chains listed next were all sequenced from one sample in a study of T cells in Graves' hyperthyroidism and ophthalmopathy. Template material for amplifying TCR beta CDR3 regions consisted of RNA transcripts. Carried out on the TCR CDR3, a first-round RT-PCR used the HTBI primer set. TCRdb reprocessed the multiplex PCR reads with MiXCR, giving one entry per CDR3 protein. The sample lists 350,000 or so distinct CDR3 sequences; 15% to 20% were seen once. Sequences were obtained from blood. The receptors here all came from a woman between 50 and 59 years old with Graves' hyperthyroidism.

This clonotype was counted only a few times. This chain connects TRBV10-2 to TRBJ2-3; D gene ambiguous. Germline V CDR1 and CDR2: WSHSY, SAAADI. The CDR3 is 15 amino acids. The germline V and J ends were trimmed by 2 bases and 0 bases, with 9 bases remaining between them. CDR3 protein: CASSEGSSSTDTQYF. As DNA, the CDR3 is TGCGCCAGCAGTGAGGGCAGCTCTAGCACAGATACGCAGTATTTT.

This clonotype has a count of ten or more. The CDR3 region has the DNA TGTGCCAGCAGCGATCGCAGGGGGTACGAGCAGTACTTC. This gives the protein CASSDRRGYEQYF. The chain is built from TRBV3-1 and TRBJ2-7, with 7 bases identical to TRBD1. Germline trimming cut 5 bases from V and 4 bases from J; bases unmatched to any gene: 5. Per germline, CDR1 LGHDT and CDR2 YNNKEL (reference sequence). This CDR3 spans 13 amino acids.

This clonotype came up many times. The chain employs TRBV2 and TRBJ2-3; D remains ambiguous. There are 14 residues in the CDR3. Germline CDR1 and CDR2: SNHLY and FYNNEI. Trimming took off 2 bases at V and 0 bases at J, with 6 bases between the two ends. CDR3 sequence: CASSELGSTDTQYF. CDR3 nucleotides: TGTGCCAGCAGTGAACTTGGTAGCACAGATACGCAGTATTTT.

The rearrangement links TRBV29-1 to TRBJ2-3; 7 positions agree with TRBD1. V shed 4 bases and J 4 bases; nucleotides not matched to a gene: 8. Germline values: CDR1 SQVTM, CDR2 ANQGSEA. CDR3 size: 14 residues. The CDR3 sequence: CSVVPGQIADTQYF. The CDR3 DNA sequence: TGCAGCGTTGTGCCGGGACAGATCGCAGATACGCAGTATTTT.

In its sample, this clonotype was seen many times. V gene TRBV3-1 combines with J gene TRBJ2-1; D remains ambiguous. Looked up from germline, CDR1 is LGHDT and CDR2 is YNNKEL (reference sequence). The CDR3 contains 15 residues. Deletions cut 4 bases from V and 7 bases from J, with 17 bases between. This CDR3 reads CASSRRGTGENEQFF. For the CDR3, the DNA is TGTGCCAGCAGCCGTCGCGGTACTGGAGAAAATGAGCAGTTCTTC.

This clonotype was observed a few times. The chain recombines TRBV5-8 with TRBJ1-2, with D uncertain. Germline V CDR1 and CDR2: SGHTS, YDEGEE. The CDR3 has 13 amino acids. V was pared by 4 bases and J by 4 bases, with 11 bases between. The CDR3 coding sequence is TGTGCCAGCAGCCCAGACGGCGTCTATGGCTACACCTTC. Protein sequence: CASSPDGVYGYTF. Using reference TRBV5-8 and TRBJ1-2 for the parts outside the CDR3, the full variable domain is EAGVTQSPTHLIKTRGQQATLRCSPISGHTSVYWYQQALGLGLQFLLWYDEGEERNRGNFPPRFSGRQFPNYSSELNVNALELEDSALYLCASSPDGVYGYTFGSGTRLTVV.

This clonotype was seen more than once but under ten times. The chain recombines TRBV7-9 with TRBJ1-1; no clear D gene. The ends were cut back, 6 bases at V and 6 bases at J, with 14 bases in the middle. The CDR3 covers 13 residues. CDR1 SEHNR and CDR2 FQNEAQ come from the germline V gene (reference sequence). Here the CDR3 DNA reads TGTGCCAGCAGGACAAAACCGGGATCTGAAGCTTTCTTT. As protein: CASRTKPGSEAFF.

This clonotype appeared many times. The chain is built from TRBV7-3 and TRBJ2-5; the match to TRBD2 covers 8 bases. V was pared by 5 bases and J by 1 base, with 6 bases of the junction left unmatched. The V gene's germline CDR1 is SGHTA and CDR2 FQGTGA. The CDR3 runs to 15 residues. CDR3 protein: CASSPGGEFQETQYF. The CDR3 DNA follows: TGTGCCAGCAGCCCCGGGGGGGAGTTCCAAGAGACCCAGTACTTC. The full variable domain, its missing parts supplied by reference TRBV7-3 and TRBJ2-5, is GAGVSQTPSNKVTEKGKYVELRCDPISGHTALYWYRQSLGQGPEFLIYFQGTGAADDSGLPNDRFFAVRPEGSVSTLKIQRTERGDSAVYLCASSPGGEFQETQYFGPGTRLLVL.

This clonotype was counted many times. The chain employs TRBV20-1 and TRBJ2-1; D is unresolved. CDR1 and CDR2 from the germline V gene are DFQATT and SNEGSKA (reference sequence). Trimming cost V 2 bases and J 6 bases, with 14 bases left between them. CDR3 size: 14 residues. CDR3 region: CSARLPRTTNEQFF. CDR3 coding DNA: TGCAGTGCTAGACTACCGCGAACCACCAATGAGCAGTTCTTC.

This rearrangement joins TRBV10-3 to TRBJ1-4, with 10 bases aligning to TRBD1. From germline, CDR1 is ENHRY and CDR2 SYGVKD. Trimming took 3 bases from V and 8 from J; bases not matched to a gene: 6. CDR3 size: 15 residues. The CDR3 sequence is CAISDGKGQGEKLFF. The CDR3 region has the DNA TGTGCCATCAGTGACGGAAAGGGACAGGGGGAAAAACTGTTTTTT.

The V call is TRBV20-1, the J call TRBJ2-5; the D gene is possibly TRBD1 (6 bases). This CDR3 is 11 amino acids long. Looked up from germline, CDR1 is DFQATT and CDR2 is SNEGSKA (reference sequence). V gave up 6 bases and J gave up 4 bases, with 9 bases separating them. The CDR3 spells CSAEQGETQYF. The CDR3 coding sequence is TGCAGTGCCGAACAGGGAGAGACCCAGTACTTC.